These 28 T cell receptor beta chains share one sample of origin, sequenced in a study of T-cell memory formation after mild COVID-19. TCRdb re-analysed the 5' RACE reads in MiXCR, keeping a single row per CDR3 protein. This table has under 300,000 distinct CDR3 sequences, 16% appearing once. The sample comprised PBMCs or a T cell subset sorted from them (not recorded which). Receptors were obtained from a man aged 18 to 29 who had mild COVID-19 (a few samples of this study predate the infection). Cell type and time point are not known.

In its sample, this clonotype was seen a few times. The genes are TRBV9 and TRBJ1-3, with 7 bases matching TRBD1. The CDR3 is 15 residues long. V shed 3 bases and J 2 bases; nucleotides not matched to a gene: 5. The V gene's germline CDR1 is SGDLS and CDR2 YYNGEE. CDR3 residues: CASSALTGAGNTIYF. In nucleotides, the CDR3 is TGTGCCAGCAGCGCCCTAACAGGGGCTGGAAACACCATATATTTT. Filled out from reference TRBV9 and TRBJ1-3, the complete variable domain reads DSGVTQTPKHLITATGQRVTLRCSPRSGDLSVYWYQQSLDQGLQFLIQYYNGEERAKGNILERFSAQQFPDLHSELNLSSLELGDSALYFCASSALTGAGNTIYFGEGSWLTVV.

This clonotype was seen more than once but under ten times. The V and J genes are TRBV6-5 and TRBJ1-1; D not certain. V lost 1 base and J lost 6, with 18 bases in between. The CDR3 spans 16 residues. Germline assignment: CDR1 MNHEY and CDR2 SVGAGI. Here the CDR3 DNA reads TGTGCCAGCAGTTACTTCTACCAGACGGATATTTCTGAAGCTTTCTTT. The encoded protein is CASSYFYQTDISEAFF.

The DNA of the CDR3 is TGTGCCAGCAGCCAAAAAGCGCTAGCGGGGGTGCGCAATGAGCAGTTCTTC. This encodes CASSQKALAGVRNEQFF. The chain recombines TRBV14 with TRBJ2-1, with 10 bases lining up with TRBD2. Unmatched junction bases numbered 10, after V lost 2 bases and J lost 6 bases. The CDR3 runs 17 residues. Germline loops: CDR1 SGHDN, CDR2 FVKESK.

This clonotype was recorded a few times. The CDR3 sequence: CASSLGYQATGLSPLHF. The CDR3 DNA reads TGTGCCAGCAGCTTGGGGTATCAGGCGACAGGCCTTTCACCCCTCCACTTT. The chain is built from TRBV5-6 and TRBJ1-6; D is possibly TRBD1 (6 bases). The CDR3 runs to 17 residues. V dropped 0 bases and J dropped 9 bases, with 19 bases sitting between them. Germline values: CDR1 SGHDT, CDR2 YYEEEE. Based on the CDR3 plus reference TRBV5-6 and TRBJ1-6, the full variable domain is DAGVTQSPTHLIKTRGQQVTLRCSPKSGHDTVSWYQQALGQGPQFIFQYYEEEERQRGNFPDRFSGHQFPNYSSELNVNALLLGDSALYLCASSLGYQATGLSPLHFGNGTRLTVT.

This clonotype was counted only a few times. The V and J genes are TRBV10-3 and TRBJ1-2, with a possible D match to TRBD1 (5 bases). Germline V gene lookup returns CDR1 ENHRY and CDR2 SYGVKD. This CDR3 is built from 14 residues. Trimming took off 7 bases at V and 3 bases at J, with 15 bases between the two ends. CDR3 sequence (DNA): TGTGCCATCACCGATACCCCCAGGGACTATGGCTACACCTTC. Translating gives CAITDTPRDYGYTF.

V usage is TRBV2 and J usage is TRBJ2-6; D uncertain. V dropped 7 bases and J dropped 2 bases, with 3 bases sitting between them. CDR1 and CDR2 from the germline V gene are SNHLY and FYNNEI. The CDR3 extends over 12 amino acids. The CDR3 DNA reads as TGTGCCAGCACCGCTGGGGCCAACGTCCTGACTTTC. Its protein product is CASTAGANVLTF.

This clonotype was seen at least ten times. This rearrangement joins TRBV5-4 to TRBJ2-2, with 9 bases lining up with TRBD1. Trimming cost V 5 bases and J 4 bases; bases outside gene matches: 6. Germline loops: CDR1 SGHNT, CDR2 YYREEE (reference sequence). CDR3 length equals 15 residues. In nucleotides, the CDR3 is TGTGCCAGCAGTTCGGACAGGGGTGGCACCGGGGAGCTGTTTTTT. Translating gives CASSSDRGGTGELFF.

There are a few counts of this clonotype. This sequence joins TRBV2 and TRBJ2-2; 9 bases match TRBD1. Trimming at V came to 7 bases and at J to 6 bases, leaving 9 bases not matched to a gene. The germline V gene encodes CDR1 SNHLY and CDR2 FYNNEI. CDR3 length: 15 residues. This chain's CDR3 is CASTRTGGRSGELFF. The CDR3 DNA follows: TGTGCCAGCACCCGCACAGGGGGCAGATCCGGGGAGCTGTTTTTT.

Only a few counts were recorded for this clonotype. The CDR3 region is CASSVGSGEQYF. In DNA form, the CDR3 reads TGTGCCAGCAGTGTGGGGTCCGGAGAACAGTACTTC. The gene calls are TRBV2 and TRBJ2-4, with unresolved D. Germline V lookup: CDR1 SNHLY, CDR2 FYNNEI. V lost 4 bases, J lost 13 bases, and 14 bases lay in between. The CDR3 length is 12 residues.

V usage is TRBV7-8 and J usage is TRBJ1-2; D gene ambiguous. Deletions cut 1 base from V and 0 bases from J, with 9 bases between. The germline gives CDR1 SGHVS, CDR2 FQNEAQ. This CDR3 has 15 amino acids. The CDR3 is CASSLEADANYGYTF. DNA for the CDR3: TGTGCCAGCAGCTTAGAGGCGGACGCTAACTATGGCTACACCTTC.

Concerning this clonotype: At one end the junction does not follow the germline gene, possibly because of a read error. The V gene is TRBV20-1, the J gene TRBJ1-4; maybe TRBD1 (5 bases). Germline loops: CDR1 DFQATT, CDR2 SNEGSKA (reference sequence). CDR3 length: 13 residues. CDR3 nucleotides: TGCAGTGCTAGTCAAGGGGTAAATGAAAAAGTGTTTTTT. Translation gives CSASQGVNEKVFF.

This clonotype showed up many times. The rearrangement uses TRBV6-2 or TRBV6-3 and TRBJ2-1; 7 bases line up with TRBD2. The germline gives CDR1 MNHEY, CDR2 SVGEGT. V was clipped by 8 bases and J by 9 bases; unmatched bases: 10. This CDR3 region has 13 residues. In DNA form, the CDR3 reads TGTGCCAGCGCGAAGTCCGGGGGGTCTGAGCAGTTCTTC. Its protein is CASAKSGGSEQFF.

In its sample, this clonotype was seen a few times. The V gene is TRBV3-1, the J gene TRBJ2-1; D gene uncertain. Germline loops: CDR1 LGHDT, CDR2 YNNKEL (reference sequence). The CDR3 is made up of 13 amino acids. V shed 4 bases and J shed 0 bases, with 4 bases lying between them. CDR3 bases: TGTGCCAGCAGCCCCCCCTCCTACAATGAGCAGTTCTTC. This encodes CASSPPSYNEQFF.

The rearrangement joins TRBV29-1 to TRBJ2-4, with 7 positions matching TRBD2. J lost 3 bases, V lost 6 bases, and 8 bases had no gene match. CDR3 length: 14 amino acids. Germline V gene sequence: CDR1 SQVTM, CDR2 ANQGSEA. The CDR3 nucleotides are TGCAGCGTGCGGGGAGGGGTGGTCAAAAACATTCAGTACTTC. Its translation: CSVRGGVVKNIQYF.

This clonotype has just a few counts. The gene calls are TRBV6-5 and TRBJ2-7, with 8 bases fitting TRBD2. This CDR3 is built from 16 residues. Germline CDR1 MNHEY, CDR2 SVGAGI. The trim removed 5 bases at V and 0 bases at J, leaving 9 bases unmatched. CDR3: CASSREGGASSYEQYF. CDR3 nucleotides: TGTGCCAGCAGTCGGGAGGGGGGAGCGAGCTCCTACGAGCAGTACTTC.

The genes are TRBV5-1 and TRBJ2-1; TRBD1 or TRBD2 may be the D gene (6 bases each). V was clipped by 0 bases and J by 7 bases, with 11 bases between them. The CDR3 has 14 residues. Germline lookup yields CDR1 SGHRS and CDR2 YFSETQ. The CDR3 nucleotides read TGCGCCAGCAGCTTGGGACTAGGGGGGAATGAGCAGTTCTTC. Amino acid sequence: CASSLGLGGNEQFF.

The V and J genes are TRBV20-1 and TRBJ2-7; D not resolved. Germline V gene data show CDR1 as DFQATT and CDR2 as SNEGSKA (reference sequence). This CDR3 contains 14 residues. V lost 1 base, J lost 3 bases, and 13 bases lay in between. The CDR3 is CSARVGLGIYEQYF. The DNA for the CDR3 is TGCAGTGCTAGAGTTGGTCTAGGTATCTACGAGCAGTACTTC.

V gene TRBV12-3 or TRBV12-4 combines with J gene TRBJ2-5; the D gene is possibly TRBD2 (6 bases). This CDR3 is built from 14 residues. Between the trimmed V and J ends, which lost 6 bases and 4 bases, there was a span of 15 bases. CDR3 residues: CASSTGSGGETQYF. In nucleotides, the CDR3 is TGTGCCAGCAGCACAGGCTCCGGGGGAGAGACCCAGTACTTC.

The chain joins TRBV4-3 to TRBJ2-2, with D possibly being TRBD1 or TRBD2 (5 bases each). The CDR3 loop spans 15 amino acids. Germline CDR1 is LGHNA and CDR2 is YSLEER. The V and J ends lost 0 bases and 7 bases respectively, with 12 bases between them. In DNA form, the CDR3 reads TGCGCCAGCAGCCAAGAAAGGAGTGGGGGCGGGGAGCTGTTTTTT. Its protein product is CASSQERSGGGELFF.

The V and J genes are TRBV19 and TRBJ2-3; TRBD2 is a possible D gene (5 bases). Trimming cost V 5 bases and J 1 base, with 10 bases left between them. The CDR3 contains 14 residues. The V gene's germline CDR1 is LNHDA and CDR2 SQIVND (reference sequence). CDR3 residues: CASSSAGRTDTQYF. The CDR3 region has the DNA TGTGCCAGTAGTTCTGCGGGTCGCACAGATACGCAGTATTTT.

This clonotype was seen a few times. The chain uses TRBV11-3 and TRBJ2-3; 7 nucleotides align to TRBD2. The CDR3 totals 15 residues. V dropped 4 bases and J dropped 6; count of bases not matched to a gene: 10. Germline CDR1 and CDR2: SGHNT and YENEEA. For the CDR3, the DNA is TGTGCCAGCAGCTCCGGGGACTATCACGGCGATACGCAGTATTTT. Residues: CASSSGDYHGDTQYF.

CDR3 coding DNA: TGTGCCAGCAGTAGATCGGGGGATGAGCAGTTCTTC. As protein: CASSRSGDEQFF. The chain links TRBV6-4 to TRBJ2-1; D may be TRBD2 (6 bases). The CDR3 length is 12 residues. CDR1 MRHNA and CDR2 SNTAGT come from the germline V gene. V shed 5 bases and J shed 8 bases, with 10 bases lying between them.

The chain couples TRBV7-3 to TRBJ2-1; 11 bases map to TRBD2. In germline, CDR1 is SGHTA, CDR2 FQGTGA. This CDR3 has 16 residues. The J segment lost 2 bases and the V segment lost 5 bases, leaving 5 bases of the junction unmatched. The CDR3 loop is CASSLHSGGAYNEQFF. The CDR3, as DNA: TGTGCCAGCAGCCTTCATAGCGGGGGGGCCTACAATGAGCAGTTCTTC.

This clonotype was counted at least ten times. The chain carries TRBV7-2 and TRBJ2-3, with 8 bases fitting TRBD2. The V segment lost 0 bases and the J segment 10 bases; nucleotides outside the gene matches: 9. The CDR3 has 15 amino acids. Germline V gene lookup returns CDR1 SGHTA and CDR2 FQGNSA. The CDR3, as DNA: TGTGCCAGCAGCTTAGCCCCCGGGGGGGGGACGGCGCAGTATTTT. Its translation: CASSLAPGGGTAQYF.

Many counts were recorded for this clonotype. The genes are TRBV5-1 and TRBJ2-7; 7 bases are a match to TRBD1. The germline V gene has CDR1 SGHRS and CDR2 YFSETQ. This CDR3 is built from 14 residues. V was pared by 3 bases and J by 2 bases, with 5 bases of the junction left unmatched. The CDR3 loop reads CASSSVTGTYEQYF. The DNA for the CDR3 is TGCGCCAGCAGCTCCGTGACAGGGACCTACGAGCAGTACTTC.

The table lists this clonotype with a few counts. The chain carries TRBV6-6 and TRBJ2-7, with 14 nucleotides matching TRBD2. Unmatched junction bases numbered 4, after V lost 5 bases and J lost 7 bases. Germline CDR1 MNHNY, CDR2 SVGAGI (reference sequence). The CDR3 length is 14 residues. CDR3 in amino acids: CASSTGTSGGEQYV. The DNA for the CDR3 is TGTGCCAGCAGTACCGGGACTAGCGGGGGAGAGCAGTACGTC.

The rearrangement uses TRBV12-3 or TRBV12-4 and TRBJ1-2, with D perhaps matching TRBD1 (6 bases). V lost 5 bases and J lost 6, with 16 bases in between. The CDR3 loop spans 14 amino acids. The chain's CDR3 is CASSHSTGLHGYTF. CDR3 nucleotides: TGTGCCAGCAGTCACTCCACAGGGTTACATGGCTACACCTTC.

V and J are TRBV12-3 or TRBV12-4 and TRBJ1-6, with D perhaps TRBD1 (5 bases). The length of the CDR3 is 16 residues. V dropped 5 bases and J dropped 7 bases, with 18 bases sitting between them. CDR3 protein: CASSTGTGLRNSPLHF. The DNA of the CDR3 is TGTGCCAGCAGTACCGGGACTGGGCTTCGCAATTCACCCCTCCACTTT.